This T cell receptor (beta chain) was retrieved from a study of T cell responses to AZD1222 COVID-19 vaccine. The study's findings and limits: Just a handful of AZD1222 recipients were seropositive at baseline. Reportedly, nearly half of unique spike TCRs recognized epitopes outside B.1.351/B.1.1.7 mutations. Spike-specific TCR repertoires showed rising breadth and depth after two AZD1222 doses.

The CDR3 contains 13 residues. The germline V gene has CDR1 LNHDA and CDR2 SQIVND (reference sequence). The trim removed 6 bases at V and 3 bases at J, leaving 0 bases unmatched. Points on this clone: The antigen remains undetermined.

This table comes from immunoSEQ multiplex PCR, and its TCRdb copy is limited to in-frame clones, with some not included. The sample consists of around 70,000 clones, about 85% of them appearing once. Specimen: peripheral blood, collected on day 0 of AZD1222 vaccination. V and J are TRBV19 and TRBJ2-3, with 10 nucleotides matching TRBD2. This receptor was taken from an adult in good health. The chain's CDR3 is CASRLAGTDTQYF. The CDR3 DNA sequence: TGTGCCAGTAGACTAGCGGGGACAGATACGCAGTATTTT.